What follows are 15 T cell receptor beta chains derived from one specimen sequenced in a study of OX40 agonist ivuxolimab in advanced cancers. Sequencing was performed with immunoSEQ multiplex PCR; in TCRdb, only in-frame clones are kept and a portion is missing. The sample contains fewer than 25,000 clones, about 85% of which appear only once. The sample was CD4+ or CD8+ T cells sorted from blood, taken in a trial of the OX40 agonist ivuxolimab. These receptors all come from an adult with an advanced solid tumor such as melanoma, head and neck, liver or kidney cancer.

This clone was recorded only once. The genes are TRBV18 and TRBJ2-1, with 7 positions matching TRBD1. The CDR3 spans 15 residues. From germline, CDR1 is KGHSH and CDR2 LQKENI. The J segment lost 2 bases and the V segment lost 4 bases, leaving 5 bases of the junction unmatched. The CDR3 region is CASSQWDSPYNEQFF. CDR3 sequence (DNA): TGTGCCAGCTCACAATGGGACAGCCCCTACAATGAGCAGTTCTTC.

J is TRBJ2-7 and V is TRBV11-2, with D uncertain. Germline loops: CDR1 SGHAT, CDR2 FQNNGV. V was shortened by 1 base and J by 4 bases, with 5 bases between the two germline ends. This CDR3 comprises 12 residues. CDR3 amino acids: CASSLARYEQYF. In DNA, the CDR3 is TGTGCCAGCAGCTTAGCGAGGTACGAGCAGTACTTC.

This clone came up a few times. This chain connects TRBV2 to TRBJ2-7; D is possibly TRBD1 (5 bases). From germline, CDR1 is SNHLY and CDR2 FYNNEI. The CDR3 has 12 amino acids. Trimming left V 6 bases short and J 5 bases short, with 11 bases between. The CDR3 DNA reads TGTGCCAGCAGAGAACAGGCCCACGAGCAGTACTTC. This translates into CASREQAHEQYF.

The V and J genes are TRBV5-1 and TRBJ1-5, with D hard to call. Germline CDR1 SGHRS, CDR2 YFSETQ. V was shortened by 3 bases and J by 2 bases, with 6 bases between the two germline ends. The CDR3 loop spans 13 amino acids. The CDR3 sequence: CASSSTGNQPQHF. CDR3 DNA sequence: TGCGCCAGCAGCTCCACGGGCAATCAGCCCCAGCATTTT.

J is TRBJ2-7 and V is TRBV19; D remains ambiguous. V was clipped by 1 base and J by 3 bases, with 10 bases between them. This CDR3 has 14 amino acids. Per the germline V gene, CDR1 is LNHDA and CDR2 is SQIVND (reference sequence). CDR3 residues: CASSIALSFYEQYF. The CDR3 DNA sequence: TGTGCCAGTAGTATAGCCCTATCCTTCTACGAGCAGTACTTC.

The chain is built from TRBV28 and TRBJ2-1, with 8 bases fitting TRBD1. J was trimmed by 1 base and V by 6 bases; bases with no gene match: 11. CDR1 and CDR2 (germline): MDHEN, SYDVKM. The CDR3 is 17 residues long. The DNA of the CDR3 is TGTGCCAGCAGAAACGGACAGGGAGTGGCGTCCTACAATGAGCAGTTCTTC. It encodes CASRNGQGVASYNEQFF.

This clone was observed a handful of times. This chain uses TRBV16 with TRBJ1-6; TRBD1 matches 7 bases. This CDR3 has 17 amino acids. Germline trimming cut 3 bases from V and 0 bases from J; bases unmatched to any gene: 5. Per the germline V gene, CDR1 is KGHSY and CDR2 is FQNENV. CDR3 sequence: CASSHDPGGSYNSPLHF. The CDR3 coding sequence is TGTGCCAGCAGCCACGACCCAGGGGGCTCCTATAATTCACCCCTCCACTTT.

The chain combines TRBV28 with TRBJ2-7, with D uncertain. This CDR3 is 13 amino acids long. Trimming removed 4 bases from V and 1 base from J, with 8 bases in between. CDR1 and CDR2 (germline): MDHEN, SYDVKM. Here the CDR3 reads CASSSPQSYEQYF. The CDR3 DNA sequence: TGTGCCAGCAGTTCCCCTCAGTCCTACGAGCAGTACTTC.

The V gene is TRBV19, the J gene TRBJ2-3, with 12 bases lining up with TRBD2. Germline V CDR1 and CDR2: LNHDA, SQIVND (reference sequence). Losses at the gene ends were 0 bases for V and 10 bases for J; bases not matched to a gene: 11. The length of the CDR3 is 17 residues. CDR3 protein: CASSIDLPTSGGMAQYF. CDR3 DNA sequence: TGTGCCAGTAGTATAGATCTACCGACTAGCGGGGGCATGGCGCAGTATTTT.

V gene TRBV5-4 combines with J gene TRBJ2-3; no reliable D call. V was cut by 5 bases and J by 2 bases, with 9 bases left in between. The CDR3 has 13 residues. Germline V gene data show CDR1 as SGHNT and CDR2 as YYREEE (reference sequence). The CDR3 region has the DNA TGTGCCAGCAGTAGGACCCTCACAGATACGCAGTATTTT. Translating it yields CASSRTLTDTQYF.

The gene calls are TRBV7-2 and TRBJ2-5; 10 nucleotides line up with TRBD2. Germline CDR1 and CDR2: SGHTA and FQGNSA. V lost 3 bases and J lost 5; bases outside the gene matches: 3. This CDR3 is built from 14 residues. CDR3 residues: CASSFTSGVETQYF. For the CDR3, the DNA is TGTGCCAGCAGCTTTACTAGCGGGGTGGAGACCCAGTACTTC.

V is TRBV7-2 and J is TRBJ2-5, with D maybe TRBD2 (5 bases). The CDR3 is made up of 14 amino acids. Germline CDR1 SGHTA, CDR2 FQGNSA. V lost 2 bases and J lost 1, with 8 bases in between. CDR3 DNA sequence: TGTGCCAGCAGCTTATCCCGGGGCCAAGAGACCCAGTACTTC. It codes for CASSLSRGQETQYF.

This chain connects TRBV6-5 to TRBJ2-5; D perhaps matches TRBD2 (5 bases). CDR1 and CDR2 (germline): MNHEY, SVGAGI. V was pared by 10 bases and J by 5 bases, with 14 bases between. This CDR3 region has 12 residues. The CDR3 loop is CAIRDITETQYF. The CDR3 DNA sequence: TGTGCCATTCGGGATATCACTGAGACCCAGTACTTC.

V is TRBV6-5 and J is TRBJ2-1; no clear D gene. V shed 4 bases and J shed 6 bases, with 7 bases lying between them. The CDR3 consists of 12 residues. Looked up from germline, CDR1 is MNHEY and CDR2 is SVGAGI. CDR3 loop: CASSSATNEQFF. The CDR3 DNA sequence: TGTGCCAGCAGTTCCGCGACCAATGAGCAGTTCTTC.

The CDR3 here is CASSATGIGYTF. The CDR3 bases are TGTGCCAGCAGTGCAACAGGGATAGGCTACACCTTC. This chain joins TRBV2 and TRBJ1-2, with a tentative D call TRBD1 (6 bases). Germline-derived CDR1 and CDR2 are SNHLY and FYNNEI. V shed 4 bases and J shed 8 bases, with 11 bases lying between them. CDR3 size: 12 residues.